Following are 22 T cell receptor beta chains from one sample sequenced in a study of blood T cell repertoires in COVID-19. Repertoires were generated with immunoSEQ multiplex PCR, while TCRdb's copy carries only in-frame clones and drops some. The sample yields about 45,000 clones, about 90% seen once. Sequences were obtained from peripheral blood. These TCRs come from a human donor in a cohort sampled during active COVID-19.

This clone occurred a few times. The chain employs TRBV6-5 and TRBJ1-5; D possibly corresponds to TRBD1 (5 bases). The germline CDR1 and CDR2 sequences are MNHEY and SVGAGI. Deletions cut 4 bases from V and 1 base from J, with 8 bases between. This CDR3 is built from 14 residues. The CDR3 DNA reads TGTGCCAGCAGTTTAGGGGTAAGCAATCAGCCCCAGCATTTT. Translated, it gives CASSLGVSNQPQHF.

The J gene is TRBJ2-3, the V gene TRBV7-9; tentative D call: TRBD2 (6 bases). Germline values: CDR1 SEHNR, CDR2 FQNEAQ (reference sequence). The CDR3 sequence is 15 residues long. The germline V and J ends were trimmed by 5 bases and 1 base, with 13 bases remaining between them. The CDR3 reads CASSLQEGRTDTQYF. In DNA, the CDR3 is TGTGCCAGCAGCCTCCAGGAGGGGCGCACAGATACGCAGTATTTT.

The chain links TRBV9 to TRBJ1-2; 9 nucleotides match TRBD1. CDR1 and CDR2 (germline): SGDLS, YYNGEE. The CDR3 spans 14 residues. The V segment lost 3 bases and the J segment 9 bases; nucleotides outside the gene matches: 9. The CDR3 is CASSASGTGPRYTF. CDR3 sequence (DNA): TGTGCCAGCAGCGCCTCCGGGACAGGGCCTCGCTACACCTTC.

The CDR3 bases are TGTGCCAGTAGTATAGAAGCGGGCAACCCCCATGAGCAGTTCTTC. It translates to CASSIEAGNPHEQFF. The chain combines TRBV19 with TRBJ2-1; possible D gene TRBD2, 6 bases. The CDR3 sequence is 15 residues long. V lost 0 bases to trimming and J lost 8 bases, with 14 bases between them. CDR1 and CDR2 (germline): LNHDA, SQIVND (reference sequence).

CDR3 region: CASSQALVAFF. Here the CDR3 DNA reads TGTGCCAGCAGCCAAGCCCTCGTAGCTTTCTTT. The chain recombines TRBV3-1 (or the pseudogene TRBV3-2) with TRBJ1-1; D is ambiguous. This CDR3 has 11 residues. Trimming shortened V by 1 base and J by 10 bases, and 7 bases separated the two germline ends. Germline V CDR1 and CDR2: LGHDT, YNNKEL (reference sequence).

The rearrangement uses TRBV19 and TRBJ1-6, with D perhaps matching TRBD1 (6 bases). The CDR3 length is 13 residues. The V end was cut by 5 bases, the J end by 7 bases, with 9 bases between. Germline V CDR1 and CDR2: LNHDA, SQIVND (reference sequence). For the CDR3, the DNA is TGTGCCAGTAGTCGCAGGGGAAATTCACCCCTCCACTTT. The encoded protein is CASSRRGNSPLHF.

V usage is TRBV6-1 and J usage is TRBJ2-7; D possibly corresponds to TRBD1 (6 bases). Germline assignment: CDR1 MNHNS and CDR2 SASEGT. V lost 0 bases to trimming and J lost 1 base, with 13 bases between them. The CDR3 totals 16 residues. CDR3 DNA sequence: TGTGCCAGCAGTGAAGCCAGGAACAGGGCTTCCTACGAGCAGTACTTC. Its protein is CASSEARNRASYEQYF.

The gene calls are TRBV4-3 and TRBJ2-5; TRBD1 might be the D (5 bases). Trimming took 1 base from V and 5 from J, leaving 11 bases between them. The CDR3 covers 14 residues. CDR1 and CDR2 from the germline V gene are LGHNA and YSLEER. Here the CDR3 reads CASSQVVAGETQYF. For the CDR3, the DNA is TGCGCCAGCAGCCAAGTTGTAGCAGGGGAGACCCAGTACTTC.

The rearrangement uses TRBV3-1 (or the pseudogene TRBV3-2) and TRBJ2-5; perhaps TRBD1 as D (6 bases). Germline CDR1 and CDR2: LGHDT and YNNKEL (reference sequence). The CDR3 is 14 residues long. With 1 base removed from V and 5 bases from J, the gap between germline ends came to 11 bases. The chain's CDR3 is CASSQATGRETQYF. CDR3 DNA: TGTGCCAGCAGCCAAGCTACAGGGCGCGAGACCCAGTACTTC.

The J gene is TRBJ2-6, the V gene TRBV4-1; D perhaps matches TRBD2 (6 bases). CDR3 length equals 20 residues. Trimming removed 2 bases at V and 0 bases at J, with 20 bases between. Germline CDR1 is MGHRA and CDR2 is YSYEKL. The CDR3 bases are TGCGCCAGCAGCCAAACAAGCGGAGGGGCAAAGAGCTCTGGGGCCAACGTCCTGACTTTC. It encodes CASSQTSGGAKSSGANVLTF.

This sequence joins TRBV6-5 and TRBJ1-2; 7 bases align to TRBD1. Germline CDR1 and CDR2: MNHEY and SVGAGI. Trimming cost V 6 bases and J 4 bases; bases outside gene matches: 5. CDR3 size: 13 residues. CDR3 nucleotides: TGTGCCAGCAGAAGACAGGGAGGCTATGGCTACACCTTC. This gives the protein CASRRQGGYGYTF.

The chain links TRBV29-1 to TRBJ2-5; 7 positions agree with TRBD2. Germline V lookup: CDR1 SQVTM, CDR2 ANQGSEA. The CDR3 covers 14 residues. V lost 7 bases and J lost 5; bases outside the gene matches: 13. CDR3 sequence: CSATPGGYGETQYF. The CDR3 DNA reads as TGCAGCGCGACCCCCGGGGGGTATGGGGAGACCCAGTACTTC.

The genes are TRBV6-5 and TRBJ2-3; tentative D call: TRBD2 (5 bases). V lost 6 bases and J 6 bases, leaving 13 bases between the germline ends. This CDR3 comprises 13 residues. The germline V gene has CDR1 MNHEY and CDR2 SVGAGI. The CDR3 DNA is TGTGCCAGCAGGCGGGCCCACGGGGATACGCAGTATTTT. Translation: CASRRAHGDTQYF.

CDR3 nucleotide sequence: TGTGCCAGCAGTTTTTCCGGGGTAGCGGAAGCTTTCTTT. Amino acid sequence: CASSFSGVAEAFF. V usage is TRBV12-3 or TRBV12-4 and J usage is TRBJ1-1; D remains ambiguous. V shed 3 bases and J shed 8 bases, with 13 bases lying between them. The CDR3 length is 13 residues.

The chain combines TRBV30 with TRBJ1-5; 7 nucleotides line up with TRBD1. The V gene end was trimmed by 2 bases and the J gene end by 6 bases; junction bases not matched to a gene: 4. Germline CDR1 is GTSNPN and CDR2 is SVGIG (reference sequence). The CDR3 runs to 13 residues. The CDR3 sequence is CAWSLDRSQPQHF. The DNA of the CDR3 is TGTGCCTGGAGTCTGGACAGGTCTCAGCCCCAGCATTTT.

The chain employs TRBV7-2 and TRBJ2-5; 8 positions match TRBD2. J was trimmed by 5 bases and V by 1 base; bases with no gene match: 9. The CDR3 is 16 residues long. CDR1 is SGHTA, CDR2 FQGNSA, per germline. This CDR3 reads CASSLVSGTGFETQYF. The CDR3 DNA reads as TGTGCCAGCAGCTTAGTTAGCGGGACCGGCTTTGAGACCCAGTACTTC. The whole variable domain, remainder taken from reference TRBV7-2 and TRBJ2-5, is GAGVSQSPSNKVTEKGKDVELRCDPISGHTALYWYRQSLGQGLEFLIYFQGNSAPDKSGLPSDRFSAERTGGSVSTLTIQRTQQEDSAVYLCASSLVSGTGFETQYFGPGTRLLVL.

The CDR3 loop reads CASSPKTGSVSGNTIYF. The CDR3 DNA reads TGTGCCAGCAGTCCCAAGACAGGGTCCGTTTCGGGAAACACCATATATTTT. V usage is TRBV2 and J usage is TRBJ1-3; 7 bases map to TRBD1. CDR3 length: 17 residues. V was clipped by 5 bases and J by 4 bases; unmatched bases: 14. The germline gives CDR1 SNHLY, CDR2 FYNNEI.

V is TRBV28 and J is TRBJ1-5; 7 positions match TRBD1. Germline loops: CDR1 MDHEN, CDR2 SYDVKM. CDR3 length equals 16 residues. The ends lost 7 bases at V and 2 bases at J; junction bases unmatched: 11. The CDR3 region is CASKDRSSQGNQPQHF. DNA for the CDR3: TGTGCCAGCAAGGACAGGTCCTCTCAGGGCAATCAGCCCCAGCATTTT. The full variable domain, its missing parts supplied by reference TRBV28 and TRBJ1-5, is DVKVTQSSRYLVKRTGEKVFLECVQDMDHENMFWYRQDPGLGLRLIYFSYDVKMKEKGDIPEGYSVSREKKERFSLILESASTNQTSMYLCASKDRSSQGNQPQHFGDGTRLSIL.

The chain links TRBV7-3 to TRBJ2-3, with a tentative D call TRBD2 (6 bases). V shed 1 base and J shed 2 bases, with 7 bases lying between them. This CDR3 is 14 amino acids long. The germline gives CDR1 SGHTA, CDR2 FQGTGA. For the CDR3, the DNA is TGTGCCAGCAGCTTAAGCGGGACCACAGATACGCAGTATTTT. The encoded protein is CASSLSGTTDTQYF.

The J gene is TRBJ1-4, the V gene TRBV7-2; 8 bases match TRBD1. Losses at the gene ends were 3 bases for V and 9 bases for J; bases not matched to a gene: 12. Looked up from germline, CDR1 is SGHTA and CDR2 is FQGNSA. The CDR3 totals 16 residues. The CDR3 protein is CASSFAGGVSGQKLFF. CDR3 coding DNA: TGTGCCAGCAGCTTTGCAGGGGGCGTGTCGGGCCAAAAACTGTTTTTT.

The chain combines TRBV12-3 or TRBV12-4 with TRBJ2-7; D gene unclear. Trimming shortened V by 5 bases and J by 7 bases, and 12 bases separated the two germline ends. The CDR3 runs to 12 residues. CDR3 DNA sequence: TGTGCCAGCAGTCCCCCGTCCCGGGAGCAGTACTTC. It codes for CASSPPSREQYF.

The chain carries TRBV7-2 and TRBJ1-5; 12 bases are shared with TRBD1. The germline CDR1 and CDR2 sequences are SGHTA and FQGNSA. CDR3 length: 18 amino acids. V lost 3 bases, J lost 2 bases, and 8 bases stayed unmatched. The DNA for the CDR3 is TGTGCCAGCAGCTTGGGACAGGGGGCGCGCATGGGCAATCAGCCCCAGCATTTT. It codes for CASSLGQGARMGNQPQHF.